This T cell receptor (beta chain) emerged from a study of cytomegalovirus exposure and HLA in healthy donors. Turning to this clone: Its antigen is unidentified.

Per germline, CDR1 SGHAT and CDR2 FQNNGV. The trim removed 5 bases at V and 0 bases at J, leaving 3 bases unmatched. The length of the CDR3 is 15 residues. The study's findings and limits: Differences between HLA loci emerged in a later analysis of TCR association rates, with DRB1 most and HLA-C fewest.

In the PCR, 60 Vbeta and 13 Jbeta primers were used. TCRdb's table, derived via immunoSEQ multiplex PCR, lists solely in-frame clones and lacks some. The repertoire consists of some 250,000 clones, with around 80% occurring once and the leading ten covering more than 5%. This receptor was taken from a woman between 40 and 55 years old in good health and CMV-seropositive. This sequence joins TRBV11-2 and TRBJ1-3, with 8 bases matching TRBD1. Source material: PBMCs. The CDR3 loop is CASSADRVSGNTIYF. The CDR3 DNA sequence: TGTGCCAGCAGCGCGGACAGGGTCTCTGGAAACACCATATATTTT. The full variable domain, its missing parts supplied by reference TRBV11-2 and TRBJ1-3, is EAGVAQSPRYKIIEKRQSVAFWCNPISGHATLYWYQQILGQGPKLLIQFQNNGVVDDSQLPKDRFSAERLKGVDSTLKIQPAKLEDSAVYLCASSADRVSGNTIYFGEGSWLTVV.